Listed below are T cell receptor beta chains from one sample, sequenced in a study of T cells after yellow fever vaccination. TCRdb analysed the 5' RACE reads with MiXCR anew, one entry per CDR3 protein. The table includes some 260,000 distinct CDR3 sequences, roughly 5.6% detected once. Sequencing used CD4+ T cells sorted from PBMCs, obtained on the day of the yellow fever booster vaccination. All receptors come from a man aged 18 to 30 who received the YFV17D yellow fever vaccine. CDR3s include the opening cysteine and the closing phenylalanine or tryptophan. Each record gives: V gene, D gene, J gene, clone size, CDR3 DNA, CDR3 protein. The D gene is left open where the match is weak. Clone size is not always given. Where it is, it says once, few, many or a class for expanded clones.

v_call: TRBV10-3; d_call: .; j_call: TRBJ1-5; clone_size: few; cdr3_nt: TGTGCCATCAGTGAGGTCAGGGGAAGTGGCAATCAGCCCCAGCATTTT; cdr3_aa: CAISEVRGSGNQPQHF
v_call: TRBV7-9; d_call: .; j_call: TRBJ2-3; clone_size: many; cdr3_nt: TGTGCCAGCAGCTTCGGCCCTCAAGAGACGCAGTATTTT; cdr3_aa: CASSFGPQETQYF
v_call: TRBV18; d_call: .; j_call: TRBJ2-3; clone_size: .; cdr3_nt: TGTGCCAGCTCACCGTCGAAGGGAGACACAGATACGCAGTATTTT; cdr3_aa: CASSPSKGDTDTQYF
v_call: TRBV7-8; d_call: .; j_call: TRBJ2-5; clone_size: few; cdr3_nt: TGTGCCAGCAGCTTAGCTGCGGATTCAGAGACCCAGTACTTC; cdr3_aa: CASSLAADSETQYF
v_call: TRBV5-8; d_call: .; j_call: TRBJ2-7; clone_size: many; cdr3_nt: TGTGCCAGCAGCTTGGGTCGGGGTCCGCTTTACGAGCAGTACTTC; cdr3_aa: CASSLGRGPLYEQYF
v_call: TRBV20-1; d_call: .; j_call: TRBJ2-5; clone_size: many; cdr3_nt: TGCAGTGCTAGAGTCTCGGGAACAGCTCAAGAGACCCAGTACTTC; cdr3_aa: CSARVSGTAQETQYF
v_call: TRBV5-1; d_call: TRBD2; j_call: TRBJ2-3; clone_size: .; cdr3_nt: TGCGCCAGCAGCTTGGGAAGCGGGGGGTCTCGTACGCAGTATTTT; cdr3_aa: CASSLGSGGSRTQYF
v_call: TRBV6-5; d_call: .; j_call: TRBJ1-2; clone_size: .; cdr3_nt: TGTGCCAGCAGCAGGGCCCCTGAATATGGCTACACCTTC; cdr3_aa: CASSRAPEYGYTF
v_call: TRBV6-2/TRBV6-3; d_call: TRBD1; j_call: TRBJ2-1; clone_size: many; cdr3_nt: TGTGCCAGCAGCACCGGGACAGGTGTCCTCGGGCAGTTCTTC; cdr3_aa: CASSTGTGVLGQFF
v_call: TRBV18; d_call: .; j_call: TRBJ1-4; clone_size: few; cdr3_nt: TGTGCCAGCTCACCTCAGACCTCAGCCGAAAAACTGTTTTTT; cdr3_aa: CASSPQTSAEKLFF
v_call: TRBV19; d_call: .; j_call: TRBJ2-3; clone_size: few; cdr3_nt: TGTGCCAGTAGAGAACGAGATACGCAGTATTTT; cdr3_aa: CASRERDTQYF
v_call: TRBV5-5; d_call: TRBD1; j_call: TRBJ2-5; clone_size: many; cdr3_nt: TGTGCCAGCAGCTTGAGGGGACAGCTTCAAGAGACCCAGTACTTC; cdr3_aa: CASSLRGQLQETQYF
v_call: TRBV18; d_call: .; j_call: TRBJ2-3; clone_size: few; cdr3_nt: TGTGCCAGCTCCTCGCTAGGGGTGCAAGATACGCAGTATTTT; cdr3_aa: CASSSLGVQDTQYF
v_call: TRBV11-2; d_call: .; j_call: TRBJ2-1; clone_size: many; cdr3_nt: TGTGCCAGCAGCTTAGATCGGGCGGGGCTCATTAATGAGCAGTTCTTC; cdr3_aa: CASSLDRAGLINEQFF
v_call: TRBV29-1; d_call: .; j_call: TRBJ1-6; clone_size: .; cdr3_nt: TGCATCCGTTTGTCCCTCCGAGGAGGCAGGGGTAATTCACCCCTCCACTTT; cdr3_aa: CIRLSLRGGRGNSPLHF
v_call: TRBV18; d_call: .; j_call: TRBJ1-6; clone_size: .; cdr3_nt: TGTGCCAGCTCACCTACTCACTTTCGGCGGGCGGGCAATTCACCCCTCCACTTT; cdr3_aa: CASSPTHFRRAGNSPLHF
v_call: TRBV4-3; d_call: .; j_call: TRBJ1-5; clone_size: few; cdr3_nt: TGCGCCAGCAGCCAACCCGGGGTTCAGCCCCAGCATTTT; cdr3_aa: CASSQPGVQPQHF
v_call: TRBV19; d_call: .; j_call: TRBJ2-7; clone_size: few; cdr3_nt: TGTGCCAGTAGCGACAGGCGCTCCTACGAGCAGTACTTC; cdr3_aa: CASSDRRSYEQYF
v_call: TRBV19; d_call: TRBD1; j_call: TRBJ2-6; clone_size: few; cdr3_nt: TGTGCCAGCACCGACAGGGCTGGGGCCAACGTCCTGACTTTC; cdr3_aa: CASTDRAGANVLTF
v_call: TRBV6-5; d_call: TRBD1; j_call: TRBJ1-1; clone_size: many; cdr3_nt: TGTGCCAGCAGTTACTGGGGACAGGGGAACACTGAAGCTTTCTTT; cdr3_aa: CASSYWGQGNTEAFF
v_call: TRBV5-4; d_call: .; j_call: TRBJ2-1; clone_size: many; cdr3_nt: TGTGCCAGCAGCTTGCAAGGCGTGACCTACAATGAGCAGTTCTTC; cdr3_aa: CASSLQGVTYNEQFF
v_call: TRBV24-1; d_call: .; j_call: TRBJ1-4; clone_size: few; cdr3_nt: TGTGCCACCAGTGGAAATGGGGAAAAACTGTTTTTT; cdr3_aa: CATSGNGEKLFF
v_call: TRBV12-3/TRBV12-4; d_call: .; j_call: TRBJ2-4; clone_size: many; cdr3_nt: TGTGCCAGCAGTGGTCTAGGCGCGCAGAGCTCCAAAAACATTCAGTACTTC; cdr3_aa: CASSGLGAQSSKNIQYF
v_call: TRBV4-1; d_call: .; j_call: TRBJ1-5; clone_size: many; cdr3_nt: TGCGCCAGCAGCCAAGCGGGTTGGCCAGTAAAAGATCAGCCCCAGCATTTT; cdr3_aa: CASSQAGWPVKDQPQHF
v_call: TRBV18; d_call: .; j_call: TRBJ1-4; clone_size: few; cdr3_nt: TGTGCCAGCTCAAGTCAGGATAATGAAAAACTGTTTTTT; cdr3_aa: CASSSQDNEKLFF
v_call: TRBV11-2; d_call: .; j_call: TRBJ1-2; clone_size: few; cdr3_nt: TGTGCCAGCAGCTCAGTTAGGAGGGGACCTCTTGGGTATGGCTACACCTTC; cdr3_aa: CASSSVRRGPLGYGYTF
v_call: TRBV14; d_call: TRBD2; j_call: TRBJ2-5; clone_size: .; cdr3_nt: TGTGCCAGCAGCCAGTTGGGACTAGCGGACTGGAAGACCCAGTACTTC; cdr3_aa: CASSQLGLADWKTQYF
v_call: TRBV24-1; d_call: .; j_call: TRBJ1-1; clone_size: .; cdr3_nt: TGTGCCACCAGTGATTTGGAGTCCACTGAAGCTTTCTTT; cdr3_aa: CATSDLESTEAFF
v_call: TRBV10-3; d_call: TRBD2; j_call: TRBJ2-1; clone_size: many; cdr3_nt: TGTGCCATCAGGCCGGGACTAGCGGGGAATGAGCAGTTCTTC; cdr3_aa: CAIRPGLAGNEQFF
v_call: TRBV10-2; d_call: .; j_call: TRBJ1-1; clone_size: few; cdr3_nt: TGCGCCAGCAGTGAGGCTAACATGAACACTGAAGCTTTCTTT; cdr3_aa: CASSEANMNTEAFF
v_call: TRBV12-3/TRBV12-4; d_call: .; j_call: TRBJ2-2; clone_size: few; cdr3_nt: TGTGCCAGCACCCCAGGGTACACCGGGGAGCTGTTTTTT; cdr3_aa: CASTPGYTGELFF
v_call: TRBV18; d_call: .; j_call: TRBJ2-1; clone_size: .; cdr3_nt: TGTGCCAGCTCAGCGAGGCAGAATGAGCAGTTCTTC; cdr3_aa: CASSARQNEQFF
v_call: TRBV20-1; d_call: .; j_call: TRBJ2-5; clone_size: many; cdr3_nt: TGCAGTGCTAGCCTGCGGGAGACCCAGTACTTC; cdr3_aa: CSASLRETQYF
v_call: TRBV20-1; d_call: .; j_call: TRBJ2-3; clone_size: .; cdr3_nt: TGCAGTGCTAGGAGGGGGGGTCGACGAACAGATACGCAGTATTTT; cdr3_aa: CSARRGGRRTDTQYF
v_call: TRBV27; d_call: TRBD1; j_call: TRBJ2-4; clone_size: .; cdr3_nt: TGTGCCAGCCGGGACAGGGTGGGCAAAAACATTCAGTACTTC; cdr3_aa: CASRDRVGKNIQYF
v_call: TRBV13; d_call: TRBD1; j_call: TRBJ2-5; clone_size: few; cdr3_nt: TGTGCCAGCAGCCCCGGACAGGGTCGGGAGCGTCAAGAGACCCAGTACTTC; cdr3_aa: CASSPGQGRERQETQYF
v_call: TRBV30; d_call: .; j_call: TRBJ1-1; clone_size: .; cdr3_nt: TGTGCCTGGACTTCGGATGGGCCCCGGGAGGCTTTCTTT; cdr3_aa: CAWTSDGPREAFF
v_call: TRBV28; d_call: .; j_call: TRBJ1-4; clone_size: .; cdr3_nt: TGTGCCACCACCCGGGGAGTTGATAATGAAAAACTGTTTTTT; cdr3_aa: CATTRGVDNEKLFF
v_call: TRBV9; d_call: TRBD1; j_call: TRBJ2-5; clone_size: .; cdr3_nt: TGTGCCAGCAGCGATGCAGACAGGGGAGGTGAGACCCAGTACTTC; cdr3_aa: CASSDADRGGETQYF
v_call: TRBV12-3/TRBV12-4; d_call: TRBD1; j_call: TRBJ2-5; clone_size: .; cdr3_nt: TGTGCCAGCAGTTTAGCGCGGACAGGGGAAGAGACCCAGTACTTC; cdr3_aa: CASSLARTGEETQYF
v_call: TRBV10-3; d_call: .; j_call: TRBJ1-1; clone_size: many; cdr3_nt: TGTGCCATCAAAGGGTCGAGGGGCACTGAAGCTTTCTTT; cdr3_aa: CAIKGSRGTEAFF
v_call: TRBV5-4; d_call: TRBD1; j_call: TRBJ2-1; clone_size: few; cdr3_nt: TGTGCCAGCAGCTTGGTAAGGGGGCGAGTCGATGAGCAGTTCTTC; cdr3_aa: CASSLVRGRVDEQFF
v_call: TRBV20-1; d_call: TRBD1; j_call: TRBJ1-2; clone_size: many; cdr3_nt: TGCAGTGCTAGAGAAGGGACAGGGGAGTCCTATGGCTACACCTTC; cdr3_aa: CSAREGTGESYGYTF
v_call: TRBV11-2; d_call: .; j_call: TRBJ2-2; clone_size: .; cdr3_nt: TGTGCCAGCAGCTTTTTGATAGAGAACACCGGGGAGCTGTTTTTT; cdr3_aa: CASSFLIENTGELFF
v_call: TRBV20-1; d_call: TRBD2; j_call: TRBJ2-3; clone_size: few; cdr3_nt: TGCAGTGCTAACGGGGGGGCCGCAGATACGCAGTATTTT; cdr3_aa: CSANGGAADTQYF
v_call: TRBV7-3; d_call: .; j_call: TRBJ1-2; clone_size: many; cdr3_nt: TGTGCCAGCAGCTTGGGCAGGGAAGGCGGCTACACCTTC; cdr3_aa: CASSLGREGGYTF
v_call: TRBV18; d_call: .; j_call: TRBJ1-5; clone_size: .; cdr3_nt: TGTGCCAGCTCACCCCCGGGTGCGACCCGCAATCAGCCCCAGCATTTT; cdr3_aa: CASSPPGATRNQPQHF
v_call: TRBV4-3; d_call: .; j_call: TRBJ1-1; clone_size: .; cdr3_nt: TGCGCCAGCAGCCAAGATAGGCATCAGACGACTGAAGCTTTCTTT; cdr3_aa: CASSQDRHQTTEAFF